The entry that follows covers one TCR beta chain sequence. This entry comes from a study of blood T cell repertoires in COVID-19. CDR3 size: 15 residues. The V gene end was trimmed by 5 bases and the J gene end by 4 bases; junction bases not matched to a gene: 9. From germline, CDR1 is SGHTA and CDR2 FQGNSA. Profiled with immunoSEQ multiplex PCR; TCRdb holds only in-frame clones, not every one. The sample lists over 130,000 clones, 88% occurring once. This TCR was sampled from a human donor in a cohort sampled during active COVID-19. What was sequenced was peripheral blood. The rearrangement uses TRBV7-2 and TRBJ1-2, with 8 bases matching TRBD1. In DNA form, the CDR3 reads TGTGCCAGCAGCCGCTCGACAGGGGTACTCTATGGCTACACCTTC. Amino acids: CASSRSTGVLYGYTF.